Each of the 13 T cell receptor beta chains below was sequenced from the same sample in a study of blood T cells in healthy people across ages. A second about 7 to 11 cycle PCR used barcoded and J-beta primers. TCRdb re-analysed the 5' RACE reads in MiXCR, keeping a single row per CDR3 protein. The data contain over 450,000 distinct CDR3 sequences, around 24% of them singletons. These same records also appear under a second study, on T cells of mothers and their children.

Sequencing input: blood. All receptors come from a boy aged 10-17 years in good health.

This clonotype was seen a handful of times. This chain connects TRBV5-6 to TRBJ1-4, with D possibly matching TRBD1 (5 bases). Trimming shortened V by 0 bases and J by 4 bases, and 13 bases separated the two germline ends. The CDR3 consists of 16 residues. Germline-derived CDR1 and CDR2 are SGHDT and YYEEEE. Here the CDR3 reads CASSLAGGQSNEKLFF. The CDR3 DNA reads TGTGCCAGCAGCTTGGCCGGTGGACAAAGTAATGAAAAACTGTTTTTT. Supplemented by reference TRBV5-6 and TRBJ1-4, the full variable domain reads DAGVTQSPTHLIKTRGQQVTLRCSPKSGHDTVSWYQQALGQGPQFIFQYYEEEERQRGNFPDRFSGHQFPNYSSELNVNALLLGDSALYLCASSLAGGQSNEKLFFGSGTQLSVL.

The V gene is TRBV7-9, the J gene TRBJ1-6; D is ambiguous. CDR3 length: 14 amino acids. The ends were cut back, 1 base at V and 6 bases at J, with 7 bases in the middle. Per the germline V gene, CDR1 is SEHNR and CDR2 is FQNEAQ (reference sequence). The DNA of the CDR3 is TGTGCCAGCAGCTTAGTTGCGGGTAATTCACCCCTCCACTTT. Translation: CASSLVAGNSPLHF. The full variable domain, rest sourced from reference TRBV7-9 and TRBJ1-6, is DTGVSQNPRHKITKRGQNVTFRCDPISEHNRLYWYRQTLGQGPEFLTYFQNEAQLEKSRLLSDRFSAERPKGSFSTLEIQRTEQGDSAMYLCASSLVAGNSPLHFGNGTRLTVT.

This clonotype showed up many times. The V and J genes are TRBV10-3 and TRBJ2-7; 8 bases line up with TRBD2. V dropped 7 bases and J dropped 5; count of bases not matched to a gene: 10. The CDR3 runs to 14 residues. Germline CDR1 and CDR2: ENHRY and SYGVKD. This chain's CDR3 is CAITPGGASDEQYF. The CDR3 nucleotides are TGTGCCATCACGCCCGGGGGGGCTAGCGACGAGCAGTACTTC.

As for this clonotype: At one boundary the junction diverges from the germline segment, which might be a read error. This sequence joins TRBV18 and TRBJ2-5; 9 nucleotides line up with TRBD2. The DNA matches TRBJ2-1 better at its end, which makes the J call doubtful. Germline lookup yields CDR1 KGHSH and CDR2 LQKENI. This CDR3 has 15 amino acids. The CDR3 sequence is CASSLTTSGYNGQFF. CDR3 nucleotide sequence: TGTGCCAGCTCACTCACGACTAGCGGCTACAATGGGCAGTTCTTC.

In this sample, this clonotype turned up a few times. The genes are TRBV9 and TRBJ2-5; 7 bases match TRBD2. Looked up from germline, CDR1 is SGDLS and CDR2 is YYNGEE. The J segment lost 5 bases and the V segment lost 0 bases, leaving 1 base of the junction unmatched. CDR3 length equals 13 residues. The CDR3 nucleotides are TGTGCCAGCAGCGTAGGGACTAGGGAGACCCAGTACTTC. Amino acids: CASSVGTRETQYF.

Points on this clonotype: A read error may be the cause here, since a much bigger clone is one base away. The chain couples TRBV29-1 to TRBJ2-3, with 14 bases matching TRBD2. CDR1 is SQVTM, CDR2 ANQGSEA, per germline. The CDR3 contains 13 residues. The CDR3 spells CSVGGLAGVTQCF. The CDR3 region has the DNA TGCAGCGTTGGGGGACTAGCGGGGGTTACGCAGTGTTTT.

This clonotype was seen more than once but under ten times. In DNA, the CDR3 is TGTGCCATCAGTGAGTCGACTACTAGCACAGATACGCAGTATTTT. It translates to CAISESTTSTDTQYF. The chain has TRBV10-3 and TRBJ2-3; weak D call: TRBD2 (5 bases). This CDR3 region has 15 residues. Trimming removed 0 bases from V and 0 bases from J, with 7 bases in between. CDR1 is ENHRY and CDR2 is SYGVKD in the germline V gene.

This clonotype was counted a few times. The chain combines TRBV5-1 with TRBJ2-5; a weak D match, TRBD1 (5 bases). The CDR3 length is 14 residues. CDR1 is SGHRS, CDR2 YFSETQ, per germline. V was shortened by 1 base and J by 7 bases, with 14 bases between the two germline ends. CDR3 coding DNA: TGCGCCAGCAGCTTGAGGGTAGGGGTTGGGACCCAGTACTTC. Its translation is CASSLRVGVGTQYF.

There are many counts of this clonotype. V gene TRBV12-3 or TRBV12-4 combines with J gene TRBJ2-7; 11 positions match TRBD2. The CDR3 totals 14 residues. With V trimmed by 3 bases and J by 6 bases, 4 bases remained unmatched. The CDR3 nucleotides are TGTGCCAGCAGTTTCCTAGCGGGAGGTTCCGAGCAGTACTTC. This sequence encodes CASSFLAGGSEQYF.

The V and J genes are TRBV3-1 and TRBJ2-7; 13 bases agree with TRBD2. The junction had 6 bases not matched to a gene; V was cut back by 0 bases and J by 1 base. The germline gives CDR1 LGHDT, CDR2 YNNKEL (reference sequence). The CDR3 is 18 amino acids. The CDR3 sequence is CASSQDLATSGRSYEQYF. The CDR3 nucleotides read TGTGCCAGCAGCCAAGATCTCGCGACTAGCGGGAGGTCCTACGAGCAGTACTTC.

In this sample, this clonotype turned up many times. The genes are TRBV9 and TRBJ2-7; no clear D gene. CDR1 is SGDLS and CDR2 is YYNGEE in the germline V gene. The CDR3 is made up of 14 amino acids. V was pared by 0 bases and J by 2 bases, with 9 bases between. This CDR3 reads CASSVEVSTYEQYF. The CDR3 coding sequence is TGTGCCAGCAGCGTAGAAGTCTCGACCTACGAGCAGTACTTC.

V usage is TRBV28 and J usage is TRBJ1-1; 7 positions match TRBD1. Germline V gene data show CDR1 as MDHEN and CDR2 as SYDVKM. CDR3 size: 15 residues. Trimming cost V 7 bases and J 0 bases; bases outside gene matches: 8. The CDR3, as DNA: TGTGCCAGCACAGAGGGGGCGAGGGTGAACACTGAAGCTTTCTTT. Translating it yields CASTEGARVNTEAFF. The variable domain in full, with the rest retrieved from reference TRBV28 and TRBJ1-1, is DVKVTQSSRYLVKRTGEKVFLECVQDMDHENMFWYRQDPGLGLRLIYFSYDVKMKEKGDIPEGYSVSREKKERFSLILESASTNQTSMYLCASTEGARVNTEAFFGQGTRLTVV.

The chain links TRBV9 to TRBJ2-7; no definite D call. CDR3 length: 12 amino acids. The germline gives CDR1 SGDLS, CDR2 YYNGEE. Trimming stripped 2 bases from V and 7 bases from J, with 10 bases between. Written as DNA, the CDR3 is TGTGCCAGCAGCGTGGGAATTGGGGAGCAGTACTTC. Its translation is CASSVGIGEQYF.